One sample yielded the 26 T cell receptor beta chains listed below, sequenced in a study of cytomegalovirus exposure and HLA in healthy donors. PCR amplification relied on 60 Vbeta primers (plus 13 Jbeta primers). Assay used: immunoSEQ multiplex PCR; TCRdb lists only in-frame clones, some missing. The top ten hold roughly 13% of the sample, which has about 96,000 clones, roughly 79% seen once. The sample was PBMCs. These receptors came from a woman between 70 and 85 years old in good health and CMV-seropositive.

The chain couples TRBV5-6 to TRBJ1-2, with D unresolved. CDR3 length: 15 amino acids. Germline CDR1 is SGHDT and CDR2 is YYEEEE. Trimming cost V 0 bases and J 4 bases, with 13 bases left between them. DNA for the CDR3: TGTGCCAGCAGCTTGGGCGGGGTGGAGGTCTATGGCTACACCTTC. Amino acids: CASSLGGVEVYGYTF.

This clone occurred a few times. The chain's CDR3 is CASSWTPSSYNEQFF. In DNA form, the CDR3 reads TGTGCCAGCTCCTGGACTCCTAGCTCCTACAATGAGCAGTTCTTC. This rearrangement joins TRBV6-5 to TRBJ2-1; possible D gene TRBD2, 5 bases. The CDR3 extends over 15 amino acids. Germline V gene sequence: CDR1 MNHEY, CDR2 SVGAGI. With 8 bases removed from V and 0 bases from J, the gap between germline ends came to 14 bases.

This clone was seen just once. CDR3 sequence reads: CASSEVEGEIFVEQYF. The CDR3 DNA reads as TGTGCCAGCAGTGAGGTCGAGGGGGAAATTTTTGTGGAGCAGTACTTC. The chain combines TRBV2 with TRBJ2-7, with a possible D match to TRBD1 (6 bases). CDR1 and CDR2 (germline): SNHLY, FYNNEI. Trimming stripped 3 bases from V and 7 bases from J, with 22 bases between. This CDR3 contains 16 residues.

The chain combines TRBV28 with TRBJ2-2, with TRBD2 matching 8 bases. This CDR3 is 19 amino acids long. The germline gives CDR1 MDHEN, CDR2 SYDVKM. J was trimmed by 2 bases and V by 7 bases; bases with no gene match: 18. The CDR3 spells CASTPPGLGTSINTGELFF. CDR3 bases: TGTGCCAGCACACCGCCGGGACTAGGAACCAGCATCAACACCGGGGAGCTGTTTTTT.

The chain links TRBV2 to TRBJ2-5; TRBD1 matches 7 bases. Gene TRBJ2-7 matches the end of the DNA better, so the J call may be wrong. Germline CDR1 and CDR2: SNHLY and FYNNEI. The CDR3 is 12 amino acids. The CDR3 loop is CANMGQSYEQYF. DNA of the CDR3: TGTGCCAATATGGGACAGAGCTACGAGCAGTACTTC.

Details on this clone: A read error may produce the germline difference seen at one junction end. In nucleotides, the CDR3 is TGTGCCAGCAGTTTAGTCGCGGGACGGAGCAGTCAGCCCCAGCATTTT. Its translation: CASSLVAGRSSQPQHF. This chain links TRBV27 with TRBJ1-5; TRBD1 might be the D (5 bases). This CDR3 comprises 16 residues. CDR1 and CDR2 (germline): MNHEY, SMNVEV (reference sequence).

This clone is a singleton in its sample. The rearrangement uses TRBV30 and TRBJ1-1; D might be TRBD1 (6 bases). This CDR3 contains 13 residues. CDR1 and CDR2 from the germline V gene are GTSNPN and SVGIG (reference sequence). V gave up 3 bases and J gave up 3 bases, with 11 bases separating them. As DNA, the CDR3 is TGTGCCTGGAGGGTGCAGGGGTACACTGAAGCTTTCTTT. Encoded protein: CAWRVQGYTEAFF.

This clone was seen repeatedly, ten times or more. The chain carries TRBV14 and TRBJ2-2; 9 bases fit TRBD1. V was pared by 4 bases and J by 8 bases, with 17 bases of the junction left unmatched. Germline CDR1 reads SGHDN; CDR2 reads FVKESK. The length of the CDR3 is 18 residues. The CDR3 DNA reads as TGTGCCAGCAGCCCCCGGACAGGGGCGACATTCGAGGCTGGGGAGCTGTTTTTT. This codes for CASSPRTGATFEAGELFF.

The chain employs TRBV2 and TRBJ2-7, with 10 bases aligning to TRBD2. J lost 4 bases, V lost 4 bases, and 4 bases had no gene match. The CDR3 length is 14 residues. Looked up from germline, CDR1 is SNHLY and CDR2 is FYNNEI. As DNA, the CDR3 is TGTGCCAGCAGTGCGACTAGCGGGTGGTACGAGCAGTACTTC. Translation: CASSATSGWYEQYF. The entire variable domain, with the rest obtained from reference TRBV2 and TRBJ2-7, is as follows: EPEVTQTPSHQVTQMGQEVILRCVPISNHLYFYWYRQILGQKVEFLVSFYNNEISEKSEIFDDQFSVERPDGSNFTLKIRSTKLEDSAMYFCASSATSGWYEQYFGPGTRLTVT.

J is TRBJ2-7 and V is TRBV29-1; possibly TRBD1 for D (5 bases). In germline, CDR1 is SQVTM, CDR2 ANQGSEA. Trimming pared 7 bases from V and 6 bases from J, leaving 13 bases between. The CDR3 runs 11 residues. CDR3 amino acids: CSGGGAIEQYF. Written as DNA, the CDR3 is TGCAGCGGGGGTGGGGCGATCGAGCAGTACTTC.

V and J are TRBV5-1 and TRBJ2-5; no definite D call. Trimming removed 4 bases at V and 5 bases at J, with 15 bases between. This CDR3 spans 14 amino acids. Germline V gene sequence: CDR1 SGHRS, CDR2 YFSETQ. CDR3 residues: CASSHDSTGETQYF. In DNA form, the CDR3 reads TGCGCCAGCAGCCACGACTCAACCGGGGAGACCCAGTACTTC.

V gene TRBV29-1 combines with J gene TRBJ2-5; TRBD1 agrees at 7 bases. This CDR3 spans 13 amino acids. Germline V gene data show CDR1 as SQVTM and CDR2 as ANQGSEA. With 3 bases clipped from V and 2 bases from J, the junction kept 3 bases outside the gene matches. The CDR3 loop is CSVEDRHQETQYF. The CDR3 DNA is TGCAGCGTTGAGGACAGGCATCAAGAGACCCAGTACTTC.

This chain connects TRBV2 to TRBJ1-4; TRBD1 agrees at 8 bases. After removal of 6 bases from V and 6 bases from J, the junction contained 3 bases not matched to a gene. This CDR3 has 13 amino acids. CDR1 is SNHLY, CDR2 FYNNEI, per germline. CDR3 loop: CASRQGVDEKLFF. Written as DNA, the CDR3 is TGTGCCAGCAGACAGGGGGTTGATGAAAAACTGTTTTTT.

The gene calls are TRBV9 and TRBJ2-7; TRBD2 aligns across 8 bases. V lost 0 bases to trimming and J lost 2 bases; unmatched junction nucleotides: 13. Germline V lookup: CDR1 SGDLS, CDR2 YYNGEE. The CDR3 loop spans 18 amino acids. In nucleotides, the CDR3 is TGTGCCAGCAGCGTAGGCCCCCTTAGCCGGGGGGGAACCTACGAGCAGTACTTC. It codes for CASSVGPLSRGGTYEQYF.

V is TRBV2 and J is TRBJ2-1; 10 nucleotides line up with TRBD2. CDR1 is SNHLY, CDR2 FYNNEI, per germline. The CDR3 runs to 18 residues. V lost 7 bases and J lost 3; bases outside the gene matches: 15. CDR3 sequence (DNA): TGTGCCAGCAAAAAGGAGGCGGGAGCGGGAGGGTTCTACAATGAGCAGTTCTTC. Amino acid sequence: CASKKEAGAGGFYNEQFF.

The chain couples TRBV7-2 to TRBJ1-5; the match to TRBD1 covers 7 bases. With 4 bases clipped from V and 4 bases from J, the junction kept 4 bases outside the gene matches. Germline CDR1 SGHTA, CDR2 FQGNSA. This CDR3 is built from 14 residues. The CDR3 here is CASSWKTGNQPQHF. The CDR3 nucleotides are TGTGCCAGCAGCTGGAAGACAGGGAATCAGCCCCAGCATTTT.

The chain is built from TRBV7-6 and TRBJ2-5; 11 bases map to TRBD1. CDR3 length: 18 residues. CDR1 and CDR2 from the germline V gene are SGHVS and FNYEAQ. V dropped 5 bases and J dropped 4; count of bases not matched to a gene: 15. The CDR3 sequence: CASSRRDRGMVVGETQYF. The CDR3 bases are TGTGCCAGCAGCCGCCGGGACAGGGGGATGGTGGTGGGAGAGACCCAGTACTTC.

This chain connects TRBV4-1 to TRBJ2-5, with 10 bases fitting TRBD2. The DNA end is more similar to TRBJ2-7, so the J call may be wrong. Germline-derived CDR1 and CDR2 are MGHRA and YSYEKL. This CDR3 has 16 amino acids. The CDR3 here is CASSQDLASGSYEQYF. The CDR3 DNA reads as TGCGCCAGCAGCCAAGATTTAGCTAGCGGGAGCTACGAGCAGTACTTC.

The rearrangement uses TRBV4-1 and TRBJ1-6, with D perhaps TRBD1 (5 bases). The CDR3 is 16 residues long. The V end was cut by 0 bases, the J end by 9 bases, with 15 bases between. CDR1 is MGHRA and CDR2 is YSYEKL in the germline V gene. The CDR3 DNA follows: TGCGCCAGCAGCCAAGAACAAATGACAGTTGGTTCACCCCTCCACTTT. Translating gives CASSQEQMTVGSPLHF.

The chain carries TRBV5-1 and TRBJ2-2, with TRBD1 identical over 11 bases. Germline CDR1 is SGHRS and CDR2 is YFSETQ. This CDR3 has 18 amino acids. After removal of 0 bases from V and 4 bases from J, the junction contained 8 bases not matched to a gene. The CDR3 protein is CASSLGTGGTTFTGELFF. In DNA, the CDR3 is TGCGCCAGCAGCTTGGGGACAGGGGGCACAACGTTCACCGGGGAGCTGTTTTTT.

This clone was observed a single time. This rearrangement joins TRBV20-1 to TRBJ1-1; 8 bases match TRBD1. Looked up from germline, CDR1 is DFQATT and CDR2 is SNEGSKA (reference sequence). J lost 11 bases, V lost 3 bases, and 5 bases had no gene match. There are 11 residues in the CDR3. The CDR3 coding sequence is TGCAGTGCTAGGGAGACAGGGGCGGCTTTCTTT. This encodes CSARETGAAFF.

The chain recombines TRBV7-2 with TRBJ2-2; TRBD2 is a possible D gene (5 bases). This CDR3 contains 14 residues. V was trimmed by 4 bases and J by 5 bases, leaving 11 bases between them. Germline V gives CDR1 SGHTA, CDR2 FQGNSA. The CDR3 region has the DNA TGTGCCAGCAGCTCCGGGGTTGGGACCGGGGAGCTGTTTTTT. This sequence encodes CASSSGVGTGELFF.

The chain has TRBV2 and TRBJ2-3; D uncertain. There are 11 residues in the CDR3. Trimming stripped 4 bases from V and 7 bases from J, with 6 bases between. Per the germline V gene, CDR1 is SNHLY and CDR2 is FYNNEI. The CDR3 here is CASSVGHTQYF. The DNA for the CDR3 is TGTGCCAGCAGTGTCGGTCATACGCAGTATTTT.

The chain carries TRBV30 and TRBJ2-1, with D possibly TRBD2 on 5 matching bases. Germline assignment: CDR1 GTSNPN and CDR2 SVGIG (reference sequence). The CDR3 sequence is 14 residues long. Trimming pared 7 bases from V and 2 bases from J, leaving 15 bases between. The CDR3, as DNA: TGTGCCTTATCCGGCTGGGGAGCCTACAATGAGCAGTTCTTC. Translation gives CALSGWGAYNEQFF. Supplemented by reference TRBV30 and TRBJ2-1, the full variable domain reads SQTIHQWPATLVQPVGSPLSLECTVEGTSNPNLYWYRQAAGRGLQLLFYSVGIGQISSEVPQNLSASRPQDRQFILSSKKLLLSDSGFYLCALSGWGAYNEQFFGPGTRLTVL.

This chain joins TRBV7-3 and TRBJ2-7; 10 bases are shared with TRBD1. The CDR3 is made up of 14 amino acids. CDR1 and CDR2 from the germline V gene are SGHTA and FQGTGA. V lost 5 bases, J lost 6 bases, and 7 bases stayed unmatched. The CDR3: CASSPTGGHGEQYF. DNA for the CDR3: TGTGCCAGCAGCCCGACAGGGGGCCACGGCGAGCAGTACTTC.

The chain uses TRBV27 and TRBJ2-3, with 11 positions matching TRBD2. Trimming cost V 3 bases and J 6 bases; bases outside gene matches: 14. CDR3 length: 18 residues. Germline assignment: CDR1 MNHEY and CDR2 SMNVEV (reference sequence). CDR3 bases: TGTGCCAGCAGTTTTATTAGCGGGGGGGCCGGGGGGATGGATACGCAGTATTTT. Translated, it gives CASSFISGGAGGMDTQYF.